The rows below give T cell receptor beta chains drawn from one sample of a study of blood T cell repertoires in COVID-19. Some clones are missing from TCRdb's copy, which holds only in-frame ones; the method was immunoSEQ multiplex PCR. The table records 100,000 or so clones, approximately 80% of them present only once. Sequenced sample: peripheral blood. The origin of the receptors is a woman over 75 with acute or convalescent COVID-19. CDR3s include the opening cysteine and the closing phenylalanine or tryptophan. The D gene is left open where the match is weak. Clone sizes are given selectively: once, few, many, or a class where the clone is expanded.

>NA|NA|TRBJ2-7|TRBV28
TGTGCCAGCAGAGTTGCGTCCTACGAGCAGTACTTC
CASRVASYEQYF
>once|TRBD1|TRBJ2-2|TRBV4-1
TGCGCCAGCAGCGGACAGGGCACCGGGGAGCTGTTTTTT
CASSGQGTGELFF
>once|TRBD2|TRBJ2-5|TRBV7-9
TGTGCCAGCAGCTTTGGGACTAGCGGGGTTCAAGAGACCCAGTACTTC
CASSFGTSGVQETQYF
>NA|TRBD2|TRBJ2-3|TRBV5-6
TGTGCCAGCAGCTTACTAGCGCCCACAGATACGCAGTATTTT
CASSLLAPTDTQYF
>NA|TRBD1|TRBJ1-1|TRBV9
TGTGCCAGCAGCCCACAGGGGGCTAGCACTGAAGCTTTCTTT
CASSPQGASTEAFF
>NA|TRBD1|TRBJ1-2|TRBV19
TGTGCCAGTATTGGACAGGGTGGATACTATGGCTACACCTTC
CASIGQGGYYGYTF
>few|TRBD2|TRBJ2-1|TRBV3-1/TRBV3-2
TGTGCCAGCAGCCATGAGATGTTGTGGGGGGGAGGATACAATGAGCAGTTCTTC
CASSHEMLWGGGYNEQFF
>NA|TRBD1|TRBJ2-2|TRBV5-1
TGCGCCAGCAGCTCCCGGGACAGGGGAAACACCGGGGAGCTGTTTTTT
CASSSRDRGNTGELFF
>NA|TRBD1|TRBJ1-5|TRBV27
TGTGCCAGCAAGATGACAGGGGGCTCTCAGCCCCAGCATTTT
CASKMTGGSQPQHF
>NA|NA|TRBJ2-7|TRBV19
TGTGCCAGTAGTCGACAGGACCGACCCTACGAGCAGTACTTC
CASSRQDRPYEQYF
>NA|TRBD2|TRBJ2-1|TRBV5-1
TGCGCCAGCAGCTTGGAGCTAGCGGGAGGGGTTGGTGAGCAGTTCTTC
CASSLELAGGVGEQFF
>NA|TRBD1|TRBJ2-7|TRBV20-1
TGCAGTGCTAGTGGGACAGGGATATCCTACGAGCAGTACTTC
CSASGTGISYEQYF
>NA|NA|TRBJ1-6|TRBV15
TGTGCCACCAGCAGAGACCCCGGGGGGGTAAATAATTCACCCCTCCACTTT
CATSRDPGGVNNSPLHF
>NA|NA|TRBJ2-5|TRBV2
TGTGCCACCCAACTTATACCACAAGAGACCCAGTACTTC
CATQLIPQETQYF
>NA|TRBD1|TRBJ2-3|TRBV5-1
TGCGCCAGCGGGGACAGATTTACAGATACGCAGTATTTT
CASGDRFTDTQYF
>NA|TRBD2|TRBJ2-5|TRBV6-4
TGTGCCAGCAGTCCCAGCGGGAGGGCCACAGAGACCCAGTACTTC
CASSPSGRATETQYF
>medium-sized|NA|TRBJ1-6|TRBV27
TGTGCCAGCAGCAATTTGAATTCACCCCTCCACTTT
CASSNLNSPLHF